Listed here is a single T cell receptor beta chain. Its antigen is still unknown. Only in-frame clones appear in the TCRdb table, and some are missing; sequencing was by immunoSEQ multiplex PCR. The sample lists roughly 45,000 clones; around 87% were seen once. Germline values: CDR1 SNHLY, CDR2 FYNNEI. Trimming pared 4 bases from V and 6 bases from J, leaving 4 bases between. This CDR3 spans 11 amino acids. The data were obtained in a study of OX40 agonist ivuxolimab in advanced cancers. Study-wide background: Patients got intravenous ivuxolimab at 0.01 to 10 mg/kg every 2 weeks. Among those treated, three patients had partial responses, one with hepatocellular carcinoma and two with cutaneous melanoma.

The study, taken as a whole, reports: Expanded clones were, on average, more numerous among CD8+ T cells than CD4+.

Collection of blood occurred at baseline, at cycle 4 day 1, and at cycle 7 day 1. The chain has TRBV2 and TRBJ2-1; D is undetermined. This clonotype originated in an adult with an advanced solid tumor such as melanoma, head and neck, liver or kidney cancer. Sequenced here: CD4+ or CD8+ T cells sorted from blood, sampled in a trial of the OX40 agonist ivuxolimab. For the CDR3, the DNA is TGTGCCAGCAGTGCCAGCAATGAGCAGTTCTTC. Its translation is CASSASNEQFF.